These 12 T cell receptor beta chains originate from one sample sequenced in a study of T-cell reconstitution after alpha-beta-depleted transplantation in children (dated by TCRdb to the mid-2010s). The library was made by PCR. The sequencer was an Illumina HiSeq 2500. TCR libraries were prepared with molecular barcoding, using unique molecular identifiers to normalize TCRbeta repertoire quantification. The public reads were quality trimmed at Q25 with fastp and then assembled into clones with MiXCR by TCRdb, keeping productive beta chains. Each record represents a unique CDR3 protein, reported with the most common genes and DNA among its rows. The sample yields around 580,000 distinct CDR3 sequences; roughly 23% were counted once. The top ten clones comprise 12% to 15% of the sample. This sample's treatment or condition label indicates: allogeneic hematopoietic cell transplantation with graft depleted of TCRalphabeta T cells and CD19 B cells.

The source was PBMCs, mostly from graft donor cells, collected 360 days after TCRalphabeta/CD19-depleted stem cell transplant. These receptors all come from a boy in the first two years of life who had a stem cell transplant for acute myeloid leukemia, so the T cells may come from the graft donor.

The sample holds many counts of this clonotype. The CDR3 DNA follows: TGTGCCAGCAGTACGGGTTCAGATACGCAGTATTTT. Its protein is CASSTGSDTQYF. The chain couples TRBV6-5 to TRBJ2-3; D gene unclear. CDR3 length: 12 amino acids. V lost 5 bases and J lost 4, with 7 bases in between. Germline V gene sequence: CDR1 MNHEY, CDR2 SVGAGI.

The chain employs TRBV29-1 and TRBJ2-1; tentatively, D is TRBD2 (5 bases). CDR3 size: 14 residues. Germline loops: CDR1 SQVTM, CDR2 ANQGSEA. The V end lost 1 base, the J end lost 4 bases, and 11 bases lay between the germline ends. CDR3 residues: CSVEGLTGYNEQFF. CDR3 sequence (DNA): TGCAGCGTTGAAGGCCTAACGGGGTACAATGAGCAGTTCTTC.

CDR3: CASSYPRGGTNEKLFF. The CDR3 DNA follows: TGTGCCAGCAGTTACCCCCGGGGGGGAACTAATGAAAAACTGTTTTTT. V and J are TRBV6-5 and TRBJ1-4; tentative D call: TRBD1 (5 bases). Trimming cost V 2 bases and J 1 base, with 11 bases left between them. CDR3 length: 16 amino acids. CDR1 MNHEY and CDR2 SVGAGI come from the germline V gene.

V and J are TRBV12-3 or TRBV12-4 and TRBJ1-1; the match to TRBD1 covers 7 bases. This CDR3 is 14 amino acids long. V was clipped by 3 bases and J by 7 bases; unmatched bases: 8. CDR3 nucleotides: TGTGCCAGCAGTTTGGCCAGGGGGATTTATGAAGCTTTCTTT. The encoded protein is CASSLARGIYEAFF.

The chain uses TRBV6-2 or TRBV6-3 and TRBJ2-2, with 7 bases identical to TRBD2. From germline, CDR1 is MNHEY and CDR2 SVGEGT. The CDR3 totals 18 residues. Losses at the gene ends were 3 bases for V and 5 bases for J; bases not matched to a gene: 15. CDR3 sequence (DNA): TGTGCCAGCAGTTATTACGGGAGCGGGAAGAAAAAAACCGGGGAGCTGTTTTTT. Protein sequence: CASSYYGSGKKKTGELFF.

This clonotype was recorded a few times. The chain joins TRBV6-5 to TRBJ2-6, with unresolved D. CDR1 and CDR2 from the germline V gene are MNHEY and SVGAGI. V was pared by 2 bases and J by 0 bases, with 5 bases between. This CDR3 region has 15 residues. CDR3 loop: CASSYETSGANVLTF. The CDR3 DNA reads TGTGCCAGCAGTTACGAAACCTCTGGGGCCAACGTCCTGACTTTC.

The chain couples TRBV12-3 or TRBV12-4 to TRBJ2-2; TRBD2 matches 10 bases. V was clipped by 3 bases and J by 4 bases; unmatched bases: 11. CDR3 length: 18 amino acids. As DNA, the CDR3 is TGTGCCAGCAGTTTGAAGCTTAGCGGGGGGCCCCCCACCGGGGAGCTGTTTTTT. This encodes CASSLKLSGGPPTGELFF.

This clonotype was picked up a small number of times. The chain couples TRBV7-2 to TRBJ2-1; D perhaps matches TRBD1 (6 bases). V dropped 6 bases and J dropped 2 bases, with 17 bases sitting between them. CDR3 length: 16 residues. Germline CDR1 is SGHTA and CDR2 is FQGNSA. CDR3 sequence reads: CASRPTGMRTYNEQFF. Written as DNA, the CDR3 is TGTGCCAGCAGGCCTACAGGGATGAGGACCTACAATGAGCAGTTCTTC.

This clonotype was counted between two and nine times. The CDR3 sequence is CASSKASSVAKGYEQYV. CDR3 nucleotide sequence: TGTGCCAGCAGCAAAGCTAGCAGTGTAGCCAAGGGCTACGAGCAGTACGTC. V usage is TRBV21-1 and J usage is TRBJ2-7. TRBV21-1 represents a pseudogene. The CDR3 spans 17 residues.

This clonotype was recorded many times. The CDR3 nucleotides are TGTGCCACCACGAAGGGACAGTCTCTCAATGAGCAGTTCTTC. Amino acid sequence: CATTKGQSLNEQFF. The chain recombines TRBV12-3 or TRBV12-4 with TRBJ2-1; TRBD1 agrees at 7 bases. CDR3 length: 14 residues. Germline trimming cut 10 bases from V and 6 bases from J; bases unmatched to any gene: 12.

This sequence joins TRBV6-1 and TRBJ2-1; a weak D match, TRBD2 (5 bases). Germline V gives CDR1 MNHNS, CDR2 SASEGT. The V gene lost 6 bases and the J gene lost 0 bases, with 12 bases spanning the gap. The CDR3 has 15 residues. CDR3 amino acids: CASRVSGLSYNEQFF. The CDR3 DNA sequence: TGTGCCAGCAGAGTTTCCGGACTCTCCTACAATGAGCAGTTCTTC.

This clonotype was detected ten times or more. The V call is TRBV20-1, the J call TRBJ2-2; D remains ambiguous. V was pared by 3 bases and J by 6 bases, with 8 bases between. This CDR3 has 12 amino acids. The germline CDR1 and CDR2 sequences are DFQATT and SNEGSKA (reference sequence). The CDR3 protein is CSASSTPGELFF. DNA for the CDR3: TGCAGTGCTAGTAGTACCCCCGGGGAGCTGTTTTTT.